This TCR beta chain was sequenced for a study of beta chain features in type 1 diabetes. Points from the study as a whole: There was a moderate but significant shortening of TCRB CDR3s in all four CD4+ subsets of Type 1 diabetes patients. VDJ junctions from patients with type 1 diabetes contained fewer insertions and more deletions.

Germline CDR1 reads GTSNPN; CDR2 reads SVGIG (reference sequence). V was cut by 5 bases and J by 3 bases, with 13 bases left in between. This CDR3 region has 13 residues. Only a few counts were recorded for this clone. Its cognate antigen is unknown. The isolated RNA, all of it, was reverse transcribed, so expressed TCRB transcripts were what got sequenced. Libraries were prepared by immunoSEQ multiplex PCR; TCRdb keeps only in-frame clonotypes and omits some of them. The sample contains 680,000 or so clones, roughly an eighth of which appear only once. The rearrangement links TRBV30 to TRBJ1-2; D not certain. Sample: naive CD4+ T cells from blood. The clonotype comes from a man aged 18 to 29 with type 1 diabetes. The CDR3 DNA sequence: TGTGCCTGGGGCCCAGGTCACGACTATGGCTACACCTTC. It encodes CAWGPGHDYGYTF.